This TCR beta chain emerged from a study of blood T cell repertoires in COVID-19. Across the whole study: The analysed material was cDNA or gDNA that came from T cells, B-cell-depleted T cells, or PBMCs.

How the authors handled the data: Reference gene primer amplification gave nucleated cell count estimates. The table came from immunoSEQ multiplex PCR; TCRdb's copy has only in-frame clones and leaves some out. The DNA was the basis for D and trimming; V, J and clone size are from that table. Among about 250,000 clones listed, about nine tenths were seen once. V shed 2 bases, J shed 1 base, and the junction held 6 bases outside the gene matches. The CDR3 contains 16 residues. CDR1 and CDR2 from the germline V gene are MNHEY and SVGAGI. This chain joins TRBV6-5 and TRBJ1-2; TRBD1 aligns across 8 bases. The TCR was taken from a woman aged 25 to 39 with acute COVID-19. The sequencing sample was made of PBMCs or T cells enriched from blood (not recorded which). The CDR3 is CASSYGTGRINYGYTF. CDR3 DNA: TGTGCCAGCAGTTACGGGACAGGCCGAATTAACTATGGCTACACCTTC.